These 30 T cell receptor beta chains came from one sample sequenced in a study of cytomegalovirus exposure and HLA in healthy donors. 60 Vbeta and 13 Jbeta primers were used in PCR. Measured with immunoSEQ multiplex PCR; TCRdb has only the in-frame clones, and not every one. The sample has over 150,000 clones; over 75% are singletons. Sequencing was carried out using PBMCs. These receptors originate from a woman aged 45 to 65 in good health and CMV-seropositive.

The J gene is TRBJ1-5, the V gene TRBV18; 7 nucleotides agree with TRBD1. Germline V lookup: CDR1 KGHSH, CDR2 LQKENI. The CDR3 sequence is 17 residues long. V was clipped by 4 bases and J by 4 bases; unmatched bases: 13. The CDR3 sequence: CASSQTGVVGPNQPQHF. DNA of the CDR3: TGTGCCAGCTCACAAACAGGGGTGGTGGGCCCAAATCAGCCCCAGCATTTT.

V gene TRBV7-9 combines with J gene TRBJ2-1; possible D gene TRBD2, 5 bases. Germline V gives CDR1 SEHNR, CDR2 FQNEAQ (reference sequence). Trimming took off 7 bases at V and 2 bases at J, with 12 bases between the two ends. The CDR3 is 14 amino acids. Here the CDR3 reads CASTGGSPYNEQFF. Here the CDR3 DNA reads TGTGCCAGCACCGGAGGTTCCCCCTACAATGAGCAGTTCTTC.

The chain links TRBV19 to TRBJ1-1, with TRBD1 matching 9 bases. The germline gives CDR1 LNHDA, CDR2 SQIVND (reference sequence). After removal of 1 base from V and 0 bases from J, the junction contained 3 bases not matched to a gene. This CDR3 has 16 residues. The CDR3 nucleotides read TGTGCCAGTAGTATAGTTACAGGGGGCATGAACACTGAAGCTTTCTTT. It specifies CASSIVTGGMNTEAFF.

The genes are TRBV18 and TRBJ2-3, with TRBD2 identical over 8 bases. Germline assignment: CDR1 KGHSH and CDR2 LQKENI. The trim removed 0 bases at V and 0 bases at J, leaving 5 bases unmatched. This CDR3 spans 17 amino acids. The CDR3 DNA sequence: TGTGCCAGCTCACCACCGTGGCGGGAGGCTAGCACAGATACGCAGTATTTT. This sequence encodes CASSPPWREASTDTQYF.

This chain connects TRBV10-3 to TRBJ1-1; the D gene is possibly TRBD1 (6 bases). This CDR3 is built from 13 residues. Germline loops: CDR1 ENHRY, CDR2 SYGVKD. Between the trimmed V and J ends, which lost 4 bases and 1 base, there was a span of 7 bases. The CDR3 bases are TGTGCCATCAGTGCGACAGGGAACACTGAAGCTTTCTTT. This codes for CAISATGNTEAFF.

CDR3 DNA: TGTGCCAGCAGCCCGGACAGGGTTGGCACTGAAGCTTTCTTT. It is translated as CASSPDRVGTEAFF. The chain uses TRBV7-8 and TRBJ1-1; TRBD1 agrees at 8 bases. Per the germline V gene, CDR1 is SGHVS and CDR2 is FQNEAQ. The CDR3 spans 14 residues. With V trimmed by 5 bases and J by 4 bases, 6 bases remained unmatched.

The V call is TRBV7-3, the J call TRBJ1-1; D remains unclear. CDR3 length: 14 residues. The germline CDR1 and CDR2 sequences are SGHTA and FQGTGA. Trimming removed 5 bases from V and 0 bases from J, with 10 bases in between. The CDR3, as DNA: TGTGCCAGCAGCCTACAGTCCCTGAACACTGAAGCTTTCTTT. This translates into CASSLQSLNTEAFF.

The rearrangement links TRBV5-4 to TRBJ1-1; the match to TRBD1 covers 8 bases. The junction had 3 bases not matched to a gene; V was cut back by 4 bases and J by 4 bases. This CDR3 is 13 amino acids long. Germline CDR1 reads SGHNT; CDR2 reads YYREEE (reference sequence). DNA for the CDR3: TGTGCCAGCAGCCAGGACAGGGTCACTGAAGCTTTCTTT. It yields the protein CASSQDRVTEAFF.

The DNA for the CDR3 is TGTGCCAGCAGCGACCTAGGCGGGACAGGGAAAGAGACCCAGTACTTC. Amino acid sequence: CASSDLGGTGKETQYF. The chain is built from TRBV7-2 and TRBJ2-5, with 9 bases fitting TRBD1. The CDR3 spans 16 residues. CDR1 and CDR2 (germline): SGHTA, FQGNSA. The J segment lost 3 bases and the V segment lost 5 bases, leaving 10 bases of the junction unmatched.

This chain connects TRBV4-2 to TRBJ1-2; no firm D call. Germline loops: CDR1 LGHNA, CDR2 YNFKEQ. The CDR3 loop spans 16 amino acids. The ends were cut back, 2 bases at V and 4 bases at J, with 17 bases in the middle. Written as DNA, the CDR3 is TGTGCCAGCAGCCAACCTCCCCCCGGCCAGGCCTATGGCTACACCTTC. Translated: CASSQPPPGQAYGYTF.

This sequence joins TRBV28 and TRBJ1-1; no reliable D call. The CDR3 spans 13 residues. Trimming left V 5 bases short and J 0 bases short, with 7 bases between. Germline lookup yields CDR1 MDHEN and CDR2 SYDVKM. The CDR3 coding sequence is TGTGCCAGCAGTCAGGTTTTGAACACTGAAGCTTTCTTT. It yields the protein CASSQVLNTEAFF.

The V call is TRBV5-8, the J call TRBJ1-2, with D unresolved. This CDR3 comprises 16 residues. V dropped 2 bases and J dropped 0 bases, with 14 bases sitting between them. Germline-derived CDR1 and CDR2 are SGHTS and YDEGEE. CDR3 DNA sequence: TGTGCCAGCAGCTTCTCACGAACGGTAGCTAACTATGGCTACACCTTC. It specifies CASSFSRTVANYGYTF.

Regarding this clone: A junction end diverges from the germline sequence, so it may reflect a read error. This sequence joins TRBV7-9 and TRBJ2-3, with unresolved D. This CDR3 has 15 residues. Per the germline V gene, CDR1 is SEHNR and CDR2 is FQNEAQ (reference sequence). CDR3 protein: CSSSRQLIRPDTQYF. Written as DNA, the CDR3 is TGTTCCAGCAGCCGACAATTGATCCGGCCAGATACGCAGTATTTT.

The CDR3 coding sequence is TGTGCCAGCAGTTTTGGGGCTTTTACCCTTCAAACAGGGGGGAGCACAGATACGCAGTATTTT. It specifies CASSFGAFTLQTGGSTDTQYF. The V gene is TRBV28, the J gene TRBJ2-3; 8 bases are shared with TRBD1. CDR1 and CDR2 from the germline V gene are MDHEN and SYDVKM. Losses at the gene ends were 3 bases for V and 0 bases for J; bases not matched to a gene: 20. This CDR3 contains 21 residues.

The chain uses TRBV9 and TRBJ2-1, with 9 positions matching TRBD2. Germline CDR1 is SGDLS and CDR2 is YYNGEE. The V segment lost 4 bases and the J segment 7 bases; nucleotides outside the gene matches: 12. The CDR3 loop spans 16 amino acids. The CDR3 protein is CASSPRGSGRRNEQFF. The DNA of the CDR3 is TGTGCCAGCAGCCCGAGGGGTAGCGGGAGAAGGAATGAGCAGTTCTTC.

J is TRBJ2-1 and V is TRBV19; possible D gene TRBD2, 5 bases. Germline values: CDR1 LNHDA, CDR2 SQIVND (reference sequence). This CDR3 is built from 15 residues. Trimming cost V 5 bases and J 0 bases, with 11 bases left between them. The CDR3 reads CASSPEALSYNEQFF. In DNA, the CDR3 is TGTGCCAGTAGTCCGGAGGCCCTCTCCTACAATGAGCAGTTCTTC.

The CDR3 DNA is TGTGCCAGCAGTGAATCTATGAGCGGGAGAGGTACAGATACGCAGTATTTT. Amino acids: CASSESMSGRGTDTQYF. This chain connects TRBV25-1 to TRBJ2-3; 8 bases agree with TRBD2. CDR1 is MGHDK and CDR2 is SYGVNS in the germline V gene. The V gene end was trimmed by 1 base and the J gene end by 3 bases; junction bases not matched to a gene: 9. The CDR3 consists of 17 residues.

The V call is TRBV30, the J call TRBJ2-5; D is perhaps TRBD2 (6 bases). The CDR3 length is 11 residues. The V gene lost 5 bases and the J gene lost 5 bases, with 9 bases spanning the gap. In germline, CDR1 is GTSNPN, CDR2 SVGIG (reference sequence). The CDR3 DNA is TGTGCCTGGGGGACTCTGGAGACCCAGTACTTC. Its protein product is CAWGTLETQYF.

V usage is TRBV7-9 and J usage is TRBJ2-3; 11 positions match TRBD1. This CDR3 is built from 14 residues. Germline V CDR1 and CDR2: SEHNR, FQNEAQ (reference sequence). With V trimmed by 5 bases and J by 4 bases, 2 bases remained unmatched. The CDR3 DNA sequence: TGTGCCAGCAGCAAGGACAGGGGGCCAGATACGCAGTATTTT. Translating gives CASSKDRGPDTQYF. Drawing the rest from reference TRBV7-9 and TRBJ2-3, the complete variable domain is DTGVSQNPRHKITKRGQNVTFRCDPISEHNRLYWYRQTLGQGPEFLTYFQNEAQLEKSRLLSDRFSAERPKGSFSTLEIQRTEQGDSAMYLCASSKDRGPDTQYFGPGTRLTVL.

The chain links TRBV7-9 to TRBJ1-2; 7 nucleotides match TRBD1. The CDR3 extends over 17 amino acids. The J segment lost 2 bases and the V segment lost 5 bases, leaving 14 bases of the junction unmatched. Germline V gene sequence: CDR1 SEHNR, CDR2 FQNEAQ (reference sequence). CDR3 sequence (DNA): TGTGCCAGCAGCCCCCGGGACAGCCATTCGATAAACTATGGCTACACCTTC. It encodes CASSPRDSHSINYGYTF. Looking up the rest from reference TRBV7-9 and TRBJ1-2 gives the full variable domain: DTGVSQNPRHKITKRGQNVTFRCDPISEHNRLYWYRQTLGQGPEFLTYFQNEAQLEKSRLLSDRFSAERPKGSFSTLEIQRTEQGDSAMYLCASSPRDSHSINYGYTFGSGTRLTVV.

The J gene is TRBJ2-1, the V gene TRBV4-2, with 7 bases aligning to TRBD2. The CDR3 loop spans 18 amino acids. Germline V gives CDR1 LGHNA, CDR2 YNFKEQ. The trim removed 0 bases at V and 12 bases at J, leaving 20 bases unmatched. DNA of the CDR3: TGTGCCAGCAGCCAAGATAGGGGCCGGGACTACCCGCGGGTTGGGCAGTTCTTC. This encodes CASSQDRGRDYPRVGQFF.

The rearrangement links TRBV4-3 to TRBJ1-6; TRBD1 might be the D (5 bases). The V gene's germline CDR1 is LGHNA and CDR2 YSLEER. V dropped 2 bases and J dropped 9 bases, with 11 bases sitting between them. CDR3 length equals 14 residues. CDR3 region: CASSQSQGSSPLHF. The CDR3 nucleotides are TGCGCCAGCAGCCAATCTCAGGGATCTTCACCCCTCCACTTT.

The chain uses TRBV21-1 and TRBJ1-3. TRBV21-1 has pseudogene status. The CDR3 consists of 14 residues. The CDR3 nucleotides are TGTGCCAGCAGAAACGAGGGTCCTGGAAACACCATATATTTT. Its translation is CASRNEGPGNTIYF.

On this clone itself: An end of the junction does not agree with germline; a read error may underlie this. Distinct nucleotide sequences in the sample also encode this CDR3. V usage is TRBV27 and J usage is TRBJ2-6; maybe TRBD2 (6 bases). The CDR3 runs 16 residues. From germline, CDR1 is MNHEY and CDR2 SMNVEV (reference sequence). The chain's CDR3 is CASRLGGIAGANVLTF. The CDR3 nucleotides read TGCGCCAGCAGACTTGGAGGGATTGCAGGGGCCAACGTCCTGACTTTC.

This chain links TRBV28 with TRBJ1-5, with a tentative D call TRBD1 (6 bases). Germline values: CDR1 MDHEN, CDR2 SYDVKM. Trimming removed 5 bases from V and 0 bases from J, with 14 bases in between. This CDR3 is built from 16 residues. CDR3 sequence reads: CASSEYDRNSNQPQHF. As DNA, the CDR3 is TGTGCCAGCAGTGAATACGACAGGAATAGCAATCAGCCCCAGCATTTT.

The V gene is TRBV10-3, the J gene TRBJ1-1; D uncertain. The CDR3 runs to 11 residues. Per germline, CDR1 ENHRY and CDR2 SYGVKD. The germline V and J ends were trimmed by 3 bases and 7 bases, with 6 bases remaining between them. This CDR3 reads CAISEGVEAFF. CDR3 coding DNA: TGTGCCATCAGTGAAGGAGTTGAAGCTTTCTTT.

The chain combines TRBV28 with TRBJ2-5, with a weak D call TRBD2 (5 bases). CDR3 size: 16 residues. V lost 5 bases and J 2 bases, leaving 18 bases between the germline ends. Germline V lookup: CDR1 MDHEN, CDR2 SYDVKM. CDR3 DNA: TGTGCCAGCAGTCGCGGGCGTGGCGGCAAACAAGAGACCCAGTACTTC. Protein product: CASSRGRGGKQETQYF.

This sequence joins TRBV6-5 and TRBJ1-5; TRBD1 aligns across 10 bases. The CDR3 extends over 15 amino acids. V gave up 7 bases and J gave up 4 bases; unmatched junction bases: 7. The V gene's germline CDR1 is MNHEY and CDR2 SVGAGI. CDR3 residues: CASNPGQGRNQPQHF. CDR3 in DNA: TGTGCCAGCAACCCGGGACAGGGGAGAAATCAGCCCCAGCATTTT.

The CDR3 bases are TGTGCCAGCAGTGAGTTGCCCGGGGATACGCAGTATTTT. Translating gives CASSELPGDTQYF. V and J are TRBV2 and TRBJ2-3; D not resolved. Germline CDR1 SNHLY, CDR2 FYNNEI. The CDR3 has 13 residues. The V and J ends lost 3 bases and 6 bases respectively, with 10 bases between them.

The V gene is TRBV5-6, the J gene TRBJ2-6; D unclear. CDR3 length: 18 amino acids. Looked up from germline, CDR1 is SGHDT and CDR2 is YYEEEE. Trimming removed 2 bases from V and 0 bases from J, with 15 bases in between. The CDR3 DNA follows: TGTGCCAGCAGCTTAAGGTTTACAGCCTACTCTGGGGCCAACGTCCTGACTTTC. It yields the protein CASSLRFTAYSGANVLTF.